This T cell receptor beta chain was documented in a study of shared clonotypes between healthy human individuals. Across the study: There were three CD4 naive, three CD4 memory, two CD8 naive and one CD8 memory plates per donor.

Details on this clone: Its antigen is currently unknown.

General study points: Relative to clonotypes present in all four donors, those not shared had lower generation probabilities. Naive subsets usually exceeded memory subsets in estimated richness.

CDR1 and CDR2 from the germline V gene are SGHAT and FQNNGV. V lost 2 bases, J lost 8 bases, and 7 bases stayed unmatched. The CDR3 spans 15 residues. Clones were read by immunoSEQ multiplex PCR, and TCRdb kept only the in-frame ones, dropping some. Of roughly 1,000,000 clones in the sample, 75% to 80% were seen once. The V call is TRBV11-2, the J call TRBJ2-1; 9 positions agree with TRBD2. Sequenced input: memory CD4+ T cells from PBMCs. Subset: CD45RA-negative fraction. The receptor comes from a man younger than 35 in good health. Some clones in this sample may be carry-over from other donors' samples. CDR3 sequence: CASSLWTSVSDEQFF. DNA for the CDR3: TGTGCCAGCAGCTTATGGACTAGCGTCAGTGATGAGCAGTTCTTC.